Shown below are 12 T cell receptor beta chains from a single sample sequenced in a study of Ad26.COV2.S vaccination and SARS-CoV-2 variants (dated by TCRdb to the early 2020s). The intended sense of this specimen's treatment or condition label: some 20 received Ad26.COV2.S at low or high dose, single or two shots; five or six received placebo; per-sample allocation not given. Repertoires of vaccine and placebo recipients were sequenced from samples taken on day 63 after the first injection. Libraries were constructed by the immunoSEQ multiplex PCR assay. TCRdb's version of the immuneACCESS table is confined to in-frame rearrangements and falls short of the full clone set. An unresolved V gene accounts for under half of the shortfall where checked; the remainder is of unknown origin. Recorded for this sample are a few hundred thousand clones; 87% of them occurred a single time. Around 3.6% of the sample comes from the top ten.

Sequencing used peripheral blood, obtained in a trial of Ad26.COV2.S vaccine versus placebo. The source is a person between 18 and 65 years old who received the Ad26.COV2.S COVID-19 vaccine or a placebo.

V usage is TRBV11-3 and J usage is TRBJ2-1; the D call may be TRBD1 or TRBD2 (6 bases each). The CDR3 sequence is 14 residues long. Germline-derived CDR1 and CDR2 are SGHNT and YENEEA. Trimming left V 6 bases short and J 6 bases short, with 15 bases between. This CDR3 is CASSYRGPSNEQFF. The CDR3 DNA sequence: TGTGCCAGCAGTTATCGGGGGCCCAGCAATGAGCAGTTCTTC.

The genes are TRBV6-1 and TRBJ2-2; D not resolved. The V and J ends lost 1 base and 7 bases respectively, with 16 bases between them. The CDR3 is made up of 16 amino acids. From germline, CDR1 is MNHNS and CDR2 SASEGT. The CDR3 DNA sequence: TGTGCCAGCAGTGAAGTGCCCGGGCCCCTGGGCGGGGAGCTGTTTTTT. Its translation is CASSEVPGPLGGELFF.

The V and J genes are TRBV11-3 and TRBJ2-1; D is ambiguous. The CDR3 totals 13 residues. Trimming took off 2 bases at V and 5 bases at J, with 7 bases between the two ends. The germline CDR1 and CDR2 sequences are SGHNT and YENEEA. The CDR3 sequence: CASSLLQNNEQFF. DNA of the CDR3: TGTGCCAGCAGCTTACTGCAGAACAATGAGCAGTTCTTC.

The rearrangement joins TRBV4-1 to TRBJ2-7, with D possibly called TRBD1 or TRBD2 (5 bases each). Trimming pared 7 bases from V and 0 bases from J, leaving 22 bases between. This CDR3 has 17 amino acids. The V gene's germline CDR1 is MGHRA and CDR2 YSYEKL. Here the CDR3 reads CASTLTPGTGSSYEQYF. DNA of the CDR3: TGCGCCAGCACCCTAACTCCCGGGACGGGGAGCTCCTACGAGCAGTACTTC.

The rearrangement links TRBV7-3 to TRBJ2-2, with D tentatively TRBD1 (5 bases). The CDR3 extends over 15 amino acids. The V and J ends lost 2 bases and 4 bases respectively, with 11 bases between them. Germline CDR1 is SGHTA and CDR2 is FQGTGA. CDR3 amino acids: CASSLGTGPTGELFF. CDR3 DNA: TGTGCCAGCAGCTTAGGAACAGGACCCACCGGGGAGCTGTTTTTT.

The rearrangement links TRBV7-2 to TRBJ1-2; D possibly corresponds to TRBD1 (6 bases). Germline loops: CDR1 SGHTA, CDR2 FQGNSA. Trimming left V 5 bases short and J 6 bases short, with 16 bases between. The CDR3 is made up of 14 amino acids. The CDR3, as DNA: TGTGCCAGCAGCCATGACAGGTTGAGTCATGGCTACACCTTC. Amino acids: CASSHDRLSHGYTF.

The chain has TRBV7-2 and TRBJ1-2; D remains unclear. The CDR3 has 14 amino acids. Trimming removed 1 base at V and 6 bases at J, with 12 bases between. In germline, CDR1 is SGHTA, CDR2 FQGNSA. The CDR3 nucleotides are TGTGCCAGCAGCTTAGATTTGGCGGTGGATGGCTACACCTTC. Its translation: CASSLDLAVDGYTF. The variable domain in full, completed from reference TRBV7-2 and TRBJ1-2, reads GAGVSQSPSNKVTEKGKDVELRCDPISGHTALYWYRQSLGQGLEFLIYFQGNSAPDKSGLPSDRFSAERTGGSVSTLTIQRTQQEDSAVYLCASSLDLAVDGYTFGSGTRLTVV.

CDR3 region: CASSEVRTGGLQPQHF. DNA of the CDR3: TGTGCCAGCAGTGAAGTTAGGACAGGGGGCCTTCAGCCCCAGCATTTT. The rearrangement joins TRBV6-1 to TRBJ1-5; TRBD1 agrees at 11 bases. CDR3 length: 16 residues. Trimming at V came to 1 base and at J to 6 bases, leaving 5 bases not matched to a gene. The germline V gene encodes CDR1 MNHNS and CDR2 SASEGT.

The rearrangement links TRBV5-4 to TRBJ2-1; D call uncertain. Between the trimmed V and J ends, which lost 4 bases and 8 bases, there was a span of 16 bases. This CDR3 has 14 amino acids. The germline gives CDR1 SGHNT, CDR2 YYREEE (reference sequence). The CDR3 nucleotides are TGTGCCAGCAGCGATACACTGTCGGTTGATGAGCAGTTCTTC. Its protein is CASSDTLSVDEQFF.

This chain joins TRBV6-6 and TRBJ1-1, with D unresolved. The CDR3 runs 13 residues. Germline-derived CDR1 and CDR2 are MNHNY and SVGAGI (reference sequence). Trimming took 2 bases from V and 3 from J, leaving 7 bases between them. CDR3 region: CASSYVDYTEAFF. The CDR3 bases are TGTGCCAGCAGTTACGTGGATTACACTGAAGCTTTCTTT.

The gene calls are TRBV20-1 and TRBJ1-1; D is ambiguous. Germline values: CDR1 DFQATT, CDR2 SNEGSKA (reference sequence). The CDR3 has 11 residues. Trimming shortened V by 0 bases and J by 6 bases, and 5 bases separated the two germline ends. CDR3 amino acids: CSAREASEAFF. In DNA, the CDR3 is TGCAGTGCTAGAGAGGCTTCTGAAGCTTTCTTT.

The V and J genes are TRBV7-2 and TRBJ1-6; D is unclear. CDR1 is SGHTA and CDR2 is FQGNSA in the germline V gene. The CDR3 runs 15 residues. V was cut by 1 base and J by 7 bases, with 11 bases left in between. CDR3 bases: TGTGCCAGCAGCTTAGTCCACTCTAGCAATTCACCCCTCCACTTT. This gives the protein CASSLVHSSNSPLHF.